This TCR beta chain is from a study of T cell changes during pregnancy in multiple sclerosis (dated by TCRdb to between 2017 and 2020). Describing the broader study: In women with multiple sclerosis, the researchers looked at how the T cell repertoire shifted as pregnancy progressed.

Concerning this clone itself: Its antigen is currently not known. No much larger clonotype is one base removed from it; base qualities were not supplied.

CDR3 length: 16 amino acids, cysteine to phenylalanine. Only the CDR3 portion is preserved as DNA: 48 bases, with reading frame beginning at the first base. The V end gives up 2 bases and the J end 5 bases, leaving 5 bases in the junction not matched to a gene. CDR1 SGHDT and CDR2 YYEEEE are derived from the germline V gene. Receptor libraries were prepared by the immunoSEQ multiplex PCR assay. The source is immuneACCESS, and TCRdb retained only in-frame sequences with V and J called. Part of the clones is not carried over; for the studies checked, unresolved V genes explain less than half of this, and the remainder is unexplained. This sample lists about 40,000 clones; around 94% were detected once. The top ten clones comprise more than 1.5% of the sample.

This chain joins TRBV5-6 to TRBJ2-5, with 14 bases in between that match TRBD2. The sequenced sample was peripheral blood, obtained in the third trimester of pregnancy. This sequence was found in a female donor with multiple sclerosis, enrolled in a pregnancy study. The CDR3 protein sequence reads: CASSFRLAGGRETQYF. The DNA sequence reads TGTGCCAGCAGCTTCCGACTAGCGGGAGGGAGGGAGACCCAGTACTTC.